This T cell receptor beta chain was sequenced for a study of identical twins. Study conclusions and caveats: Fewer insertions characterized abundant cord blood beta clonotypes, whereas memory repertoires showed none. For out-of-frame alpha sequences shared by twins, low generation probability was in excess.

Template switching supplied a universal primer site; unique molecular identifiers were carried on the cDNA. TCRdb re-derived calls from the 5' RACE reads in MiXCR, one entry per CDR3 protein. Of some 500,000 distinct CDR3 sequences detected, 14% appear once; the ten largest clones hold 0.4% to 0.55%. Losses at the gene ends were 5 bases for V and 6 bases for J; bases not matched to a gene: 7. The length of the CDR3 is 14 residues. Germline values: CDR1 MGHRA, CDR2 YSYEKL. Healthy Caucasians, and only they, were the donors. On this clonotype itself: What it recognizes is unknown.

This sample was also put to use in a study of yellow fever vaccine responses in identical twins.

The sequence was collected from a woman under 30 in good health. The gene calls are TRBV4-1 and TRBJ2-7, with 10 nucleotides matching TRBD1. The sequencing sample was made of CD4+ T cells sorted from blood. The CDR3 sequence is CASSRDRGGLEQYF. In DNA form, the CDR3 reads TGCGCCAGCAGCAGGGACAGGGGCGGACTCGAGCAGTACTTC.